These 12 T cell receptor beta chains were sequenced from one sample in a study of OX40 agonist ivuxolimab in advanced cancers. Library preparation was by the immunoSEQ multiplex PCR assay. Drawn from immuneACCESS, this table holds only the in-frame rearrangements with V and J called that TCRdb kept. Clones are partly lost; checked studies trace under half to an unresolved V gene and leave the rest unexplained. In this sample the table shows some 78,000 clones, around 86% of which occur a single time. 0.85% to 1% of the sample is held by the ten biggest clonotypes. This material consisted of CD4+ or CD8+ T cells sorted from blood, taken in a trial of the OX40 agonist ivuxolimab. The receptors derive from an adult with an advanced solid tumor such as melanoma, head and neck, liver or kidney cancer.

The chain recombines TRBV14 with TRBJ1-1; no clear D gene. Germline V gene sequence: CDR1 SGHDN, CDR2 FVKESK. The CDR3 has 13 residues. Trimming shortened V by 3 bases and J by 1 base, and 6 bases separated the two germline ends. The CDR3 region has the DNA TGTGCCAGCAGCCAGGGATCGAACACTGAAGCTTTCTTT. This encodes CASSQGSNTEAFF.

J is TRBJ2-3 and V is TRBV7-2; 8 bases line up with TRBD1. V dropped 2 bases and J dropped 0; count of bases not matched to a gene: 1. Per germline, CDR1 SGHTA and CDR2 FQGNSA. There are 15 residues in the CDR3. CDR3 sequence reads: CASSLQGASTDTQYF. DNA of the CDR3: TGTGCCAGCAGCTTACAGGGGGCGAGCACAGATACGCAGTATTTT. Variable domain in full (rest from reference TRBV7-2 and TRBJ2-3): GAGVSQSPSNKVTEKGKDVELRCDPISGHTALYWYRQSLGQGLEFLIYFQGNSAPDKSGLPSDRFSAERTGGSVSTLTIQRTQQEDSAVYLCASSLQGASTDTQYFGPGTRLTVL.

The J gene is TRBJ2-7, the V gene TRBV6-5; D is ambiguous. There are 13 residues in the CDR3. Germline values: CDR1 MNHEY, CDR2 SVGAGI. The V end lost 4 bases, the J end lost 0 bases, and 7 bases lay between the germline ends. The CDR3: CASSSTHSYEQYF. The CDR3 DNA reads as TGTGCCAGCAGTTCGACCCACTCCTACGAGCAGTACTTC.

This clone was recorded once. DNA for the CDR3: TGTGCCATCAGCCCAACCCTTGCGGGGGCTGAGGATGGCTACACCTTC. This sequence encodes CAISPTLAGAEDGYTF. The gene calls are TRBV10-3 and TRBJ1-2, with a weak D call TRBD1 (6 bases). Germline CDR1 reads ENHRY; CDR2 reads SYGVKD. The CDR3 covers 16 residues. V dropped 6 bases and J dropped 6 bases, with 23 bases sitting between them.

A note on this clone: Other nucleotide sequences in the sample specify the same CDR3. In nucleotides, the CDR3 is TGTGCCAGTAGTATCCCCGGGTACGAGCAGTACTTC. It yields the protein CASSIPGYEQYF. The rearrangement joins TRBV19 to TRBJ2-7; D is undetermined. Per germline, CDR1 LNHDA and CDR2 SQIVND (reference sequence). V dropped 3 bases and J dropped 4 bases, with 7 bases sitting between them. The length of the CDR3 is 12 residues.

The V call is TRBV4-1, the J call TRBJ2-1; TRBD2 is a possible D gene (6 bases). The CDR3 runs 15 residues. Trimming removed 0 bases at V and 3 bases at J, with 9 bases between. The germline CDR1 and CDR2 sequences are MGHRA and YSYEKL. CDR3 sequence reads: CASSQEGTYYNEQFF. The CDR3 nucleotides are TGCGCCAGCAGCCAAGAGGGGACTTACTACAATGAGCAGTTCTTC.

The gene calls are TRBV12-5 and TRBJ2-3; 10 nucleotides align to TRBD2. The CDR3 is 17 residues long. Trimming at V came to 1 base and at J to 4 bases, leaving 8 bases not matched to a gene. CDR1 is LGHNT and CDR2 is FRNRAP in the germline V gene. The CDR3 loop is CASGLGLAGASADTQYF. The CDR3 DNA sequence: TGTGCTAGTGGTTTGGGCCTAGCGGGAGCCTCTGCAGATACGCAGTATTTT. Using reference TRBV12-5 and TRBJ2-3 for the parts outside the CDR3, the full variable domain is DARVTQTPRHKVTEMGQEVTMRCQPILGHNTVFWYRQTMMQGLELLAYFRNRAPLDDSGMPKDRFSAEMPDATLATLKIQPSEPRDSAVYFCASGLGLAGASADTQYFGPGTRLTVL.

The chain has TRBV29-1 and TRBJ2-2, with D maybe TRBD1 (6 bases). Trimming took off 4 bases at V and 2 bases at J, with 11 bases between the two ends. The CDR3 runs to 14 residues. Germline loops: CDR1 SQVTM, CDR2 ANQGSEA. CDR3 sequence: CSVVRDINTGELFF. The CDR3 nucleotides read TGCAGCGTTGTACGGGACATTAACACCGGGGAGCTGTTTTTT.

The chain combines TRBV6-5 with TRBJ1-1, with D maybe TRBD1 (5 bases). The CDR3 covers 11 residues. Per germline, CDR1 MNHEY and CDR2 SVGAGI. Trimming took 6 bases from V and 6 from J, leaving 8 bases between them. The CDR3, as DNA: TGTGCCAGCAGCTCGACAGCTGAAGCTTTCTTT. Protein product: CASSSTAEAFF.

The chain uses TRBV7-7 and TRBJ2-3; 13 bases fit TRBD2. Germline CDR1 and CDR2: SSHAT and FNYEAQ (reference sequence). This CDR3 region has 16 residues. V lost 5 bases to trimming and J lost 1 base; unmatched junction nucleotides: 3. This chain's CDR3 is CASSQGTSGGTDTQYF. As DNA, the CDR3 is TGTGCCAGCAGCCAGGGGACTAGCGGGGGCACAGATACGCAGTATTTT.

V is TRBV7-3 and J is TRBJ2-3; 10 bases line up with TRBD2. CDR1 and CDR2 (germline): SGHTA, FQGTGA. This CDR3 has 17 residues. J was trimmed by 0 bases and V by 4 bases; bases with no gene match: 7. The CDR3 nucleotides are TGTGCCAGCAGCTCCAGACTAGCGGGCGTCAGCACAGATACGCAGTATTTT. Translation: CASSSRLAGVSTDTQYF.

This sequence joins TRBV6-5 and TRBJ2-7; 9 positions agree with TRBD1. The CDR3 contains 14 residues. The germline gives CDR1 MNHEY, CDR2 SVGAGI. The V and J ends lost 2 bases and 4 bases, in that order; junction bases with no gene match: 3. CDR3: CASSYRDRVYEQYF. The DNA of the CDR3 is TGTGCCAGCAGTTACCGGGACAGGGTGTACGAGCAGTACTTC.